The rows below give T cell receptor beta chains drawn from one sample of a study of identical twins. TCRdb recomputed calls from the 5' RACE reads with MiXCR, one row per CDR3 protein. Counted here are around 550,000 distinct CDR3 sequences, around 15% occurring once; the ten biggest clones make up roughly 0.42%. This same sample was also part of a study on yellow fever vaccine responses in identical twins.

Sequencing was carried out using CD4+ T cells sorted from blood. These receptors were obtained from a woman under 30 in good health. Each CDR3 is given with its conserved first and last residue. The D gene is left open where the match is weak. Expanded clones get a size class; other rows say once, few or many, or leave the size out.

j_call: TRBJ2-1
d_call: NA
clone_size: many
v_call: TRBV10-3
cdr3_nt: TGTGCCATCAGTGAGAGTTCAGGGGTGGGTGAGCAGTTCTTC
cdr3_aa: CAISESSGVGEQFF

j_call: TRBJ2-1
d_call: NA
clone_size: once
v_call: TRBV2
cdr3_nt: TGTGCCAGCAGGACACTAGCTGTCCCACGCAATGAGCAGTTCTTC
cdr3_aa: CASRTLAVPRNEQFF

j_call: TRBJ2-1
d_call: NA
clone_size: few
v_call: TRBV25-1
cdr3_nt: TGTGCCAGCAGAGTTGGGGCCAACAATGAGCAGTTCTTC
cdr3_aa: CASRVGANNEQFF

j_call: TRBJ1-4
d_call: TRBD1
clone_size: few
v_call: TRBV5-1
cdr3_nt: TGCGCCAGCAGCTTACAGGGGGCAGGTGAAAAACTGTTTTTT
cdr3_aa: CASSLQGAGEKLFF

j_call: TRBJ2-7
d_call: TRBD2
clone_size: many
v_call: TRBV5-1
cdr3_nt: TGCGCCAGCAGCTCGAGGGGAGCGGGAGGTATCCACGAGCAGTACTTC
cdr3_aa: CASSSRGAGGIHEQYF

j_call: TRBJ2-1
d_call: TRBD2
clone_size: NA
v_call: TRBV5-4
cdr3_nt: TGTGCCAGCAGCTTGCGGGGGACTAGCACAAACAATGAGCAGTTCTTC
cdr3_aa: CASSLRGTSTNNEQFF

j_call: TRBJ2-5
d_call: NA
clone_size: few
v_call: TRBV20-1
cdr3_nt: TGCAGTGCTAGAGAATTAGGGACCCAGTACTTC
cdr3_aa: CSARELGTQYF

j_call: TRBJ2-7
d_call: TRBD2
clone_size: NA
v_call: TRBV12-3/TRBV12-4
cdr3_nt: TGTGCCAGCAGGGGGAGGGGACTAGCGGGACACTACGAGCAGTACTTC
cdr3_aa: CASRGRGLAGHYEQYF

j_call: TRBJ1-2
d_call: TRBD1
clone_size: NA
v_call: TRBV12-3/TRBV12-4
cdr3_nt: TGTGCCAGCAGCCTGGTGGCAGGGGGCTTTGGCTACACCTTC
cdr3_aa: CASSLVAGGFGYTF

j_call: TRBJ2-2
d_call: NA
clone_size: NA
v_call: TRBV7-8
cdr3_nt: TGTGCCAGCAGCTTTCCCGATCCCTTCTTGTACACCGGGGAGCTGTTTTTT
cdr3_aa: CASSFPDPFLYTGELFF

j_call: TRBJ2-3
d_call: TRBD2
clone_size: NA
v_call: TRBV7-2
cdr3_nt: TGTGCCAGCAGCTTAAGGGGCGGGAGGGACACAGATACGCAGTATTTT
cdr3_aa: CASSLRGGRDTDTQYF

j_call: TRBJ2-1
d_call: NA
clone_size: NA
v_call: TRBV25-1
cdr3_nt: TGTGCCAGCATGGGGCGAGACGGGGCCAGGTACAATGAGCAGTTCTTC
cdr3_aa: CASMGRDGARYNEQFF

j_call: TRBJ2-2
d_call: NA
clone_size: NA
v_call: TRBV5-1
cdr3_nt: TGCGCCAGCAGCACAACAGGGTGGACGAACACCGGGGAGCTGTTTTTT
cdr3_aa: CASSTTGWTNTGELFF

j_call: TRBJ2-3
d_call: NA
clone_size: few
v_call: TRBV9
cdr3_nt: TGTGCCAGCACCCTCCTAGGGGGGAGCGACACAGATACGCAGTATTTT
cdr3_aa: CASTLLGGSDTDTQYF

j_call: TRBJ2-1
d_call: NA
clone_size: many
v_call: TRBV4-1
cdr3_nt: TGCGCCAGCAGCCAAGACGTACTCTCCTACAATGAGCAGTTCTTC
cdr3_aa: CASSQDVLSYNEQFF

j_call: TRBJ2-7
d_call: NA
clone_size: few
v_call: TRBV28
cdr3_nt: TGTGCCAGCAGGGGATTGGGGGGTACCTACGAGCAGTACTTC
cdr3_aa: CASRGLGGTYEQYF

j_call: TRBJ1-3
d_call: NA
clone_size: NA
v_call: TRBV28
cdr3_nt: TGTGCCAGCAGTTTTCGGGGGCTTGGAAACACCATATATTTT
cdr3_aa: CASSFRGLGNTIYF

j_call: TRBJ2-5
d_call: NA
clone_size: many
v_call: TRBV20-1
cdr3_nt: TGCAGTGCTAGACTAGCGAATATGGAGACCCAGTACTTC
cdr3_aa: CSARLANMETQYF

j_call: TRBJ1-1
d_call: NA
clone_size: few
v_call: TRBV29-1
cdr3_nt: TGCAGCGTTGGGGGGGGACCGAAAGGAACTGAAGCTTTCTTT
cdr3_aa: CSVGGGPKGTEAFF

j_call: TRBJ2-1
d_call: NA
clone_size: NA
v_call: TRBV2
cdr3_nt: TGTGCCAGCAGTGAGACCAATGAGCAGTTCTTC
cdr3_aa: CASSETNEQFF

j_call: TRBJ2-1
d_call: NA
clone_size: few
v_call: TRBV28
cdr3_nt: TGTGCCAGCAGTGATCCGAGAGGGAGCTCCTACAATGAGCAGTTCTTC
cdr3_aa: CASSDPRGSSYNEQFF

j_call: TRBJ2-1
d_call: NA
clone_size: few
v_call: TRBV3-1
cdr3_nt: TGTGCCAGCAGCCTCCAAGTAATTTCTGAGCAGTTCTTC
cdr3_aa: CASSLQVISEQFF

j_call: TRBJ2-5
d_call: TRBD1
clone_size: NA
v_call: TRBV18
cdr3_nt: TGTGCCAGCTCACACTTATCCGGGACAGGAGGAGAGACCCAGTACTTC
cdr3_aa: CASSHLSGTGGETQYF

j_call: TRBJ1-1
d_call: NA
clone_size: NA
v_call: TRBV28
cdr3_nt: TGTGCCAGCAGCACCAGTGTTGAGGCTGAAGCTTTCTTT
cdr3_aa: CASSTSVEAEAFF

j_call: TRBJ1-5
d_call: NA
clone_size: few
v_call: TRBV10-2
cdr3_nt: TGCGCCAGCAGTGGGACTATGAGACAGCCCCAGCATTTT
cdr3_aa: CASSGTMRQPQHF

j_call: TRBJ1-4
d_call: TRBD1
clone_size: few
v_call: TRBV5-1
cdr3_nt: TGCGCCAGCAGTTACGGACAGGTTGCAACTAATGAAAAACTGTTTTTT
cdr3_aa: CASSYGQVATNEKLFF

j_call: TRBJ2-7
d_call: NA
clone_size: NA
v_call: TRBV6-1
cdr3_nt: TGTGCCAGCAGATCGCAGGGGACAAGCTCCTACGAGCAGTACTTC
cdr3_aa: CASRSQGTSSYEQYF

j_call: TRBJ1-5
d_call: NA
clone_size: NA
v_call: TRBV5-1
cdr3_nt: TGCGCCAGCAGCTTGGATATGGGTCAGCCCCAGCATTTT
cdr3_aa: CASSLDMGQPQHF

j_call: TRBJ2-2
d_call: NA
clone_size: NA
v_call: TRBV28
cdr3_nt: TGTGCCAGCAGTTTGAGGTGGCGAGGGACCGGGGAGCTGTTTTTT
cdr3_aa: CASSLRWRGTGELFF

j_call: TRBJ1-2
d_call: NA
clone_size: few
v_call: TRBV6-5
cdr3_nt: TGTGCCAGCAGGTCAGGGAGCTATGGCTACACCTTC
cdr3_aa: CASRSGSYGYTF

j_call: TRBJ2-7
d_call: NA
clone_size: NA
v_call: TRBV27
cdr3_nt: TGTGCCAGCAGCACGGGCAGTAACTACGAGCAGTACTTC
cdr3_aa: CASSTGSNYEQYF

j_call: TRBJ2-7
d_call: NA
clone_size: few
v_call: TRBV28
cdr3_nt: TGTGCCAGCAGTCTCACGACAGCTCTCGCTAAACCGATGAACTACGAGCAGTACTTC
cdr3_aa: CASSLTTALAKPMNYEQYF

j_call: TRBJ1-5
d_call: NA
clone_size: few
v_call: TRBV10-3
cdr3_nt: TGTGCCATCAGTGAGTCGGCAGGGGTTAGCAATCAGCCCCAGCATTTT
cdr3_aa: CAISESAGVSNQPQHF

j_call: TRBJ2-3
d_call: TRBD2
clone_size: many
v_call: TRBV2
cdr3_nt: TGTGCCAGCATACCGACTAGCGGGAGGGCAGGAGATACGCAGTATTTT
cdr3_aa: CASIPTSGRAGDTQYF

j_call: TRBJ1-1
d_call: NA
clone_size: NA
v_call: TRBV3-1
cdr3_nt: TGTGCCAGCAGCCAAGCCGAAAAAAAAGCTTTCTTT
cdr3_aa: CASSQAEKKAFF

j_call: TRBJ2-7
d_call: NA
clone_size: few
v_call: TRBV12-3/TRBV12-4
cdr3_nt: TGTGCCAGCACTATGGACAGTTTGAGGGAGCAGTACTTC
cdr3_aa: CASTMDSLREQYF

j_call: TRBJ1-2
d_call: NA
clone_size: NA
v_call: TRBV6-2/TRBV6-3
cdr3_nt: TGTGCCAGCAGTTACAGGGAGGACTACACCTTC
cdr3_aa: CASSYREDYTF

j_call: TRBJ1-2
d_call: NA
clone_size: NA
v_call: TRBV28
cdr3_nt: TGTGCCAGCAGACCGACAGGACACTATGGCTACACCTTC
cdr3_aa: CASRPTGHYGYTF

j_call: TRBJ2-5
d_call: TRBD2
clone_size: NA
v_call: TRBV20-1
cdr3_nt: TGCAGTGCTCAGGGACTAGACGGGCAAGAGACCCAGTACTTC
cdr3_aa: CSAQGLDGQETQYF

j_call: TRBJ1-5
d_call: NA
clone_size: few
v_call: TRBV10-3
cdr3_nt: TGTGCCATCAGCGCCGCGGGTTCCAATCAGCCCCAGCATTTT
cdr3_aa: CAISAAGSNQPQHF

j_call: TRBJ1-1
d_call: NA
clone_size: NA
v_call: TRBV7-9
cdr3_nt: TGTGCCAGCAGCTGGGGCGGGGGCGAAGCTTTCTTT
cdr3_aa: CASSWGGGEAFF

j_call: TRBJ2-1
d_call: TRBD2
clone_size: NA
v_call: TRBV7-8
cdr3_nt: TGTGCCAGCAGCTTAGCTCCTAGCGGGATCCCAAATGAGCAGTTCTTC
cdr3_aa: CASSLAPSGIPNEQFF

j_call: TRBJ1-5
d_call: NA
clone_size: few
v_call: TRBV12-3/TRBV12-4
cdr3_nt: TGTGCCAGCAGTTTAGAGGGGCTAAACAATCAGCCCCAGCATTTT
cdr3_aa: CASSLEGLNNQPQHF

j_call: TRBJ1-1
d_call: NA
clone_size: NA
v_call: TRBV27
cdr3_nt: TGTGCCAGCAGTTACCGATTGACAAGGGACACTGAAGCTTTCTTT
cdr3_aa: CASSYRLTRDTEAFF